The 21 T cell receptor beta chains presented below share a single source sample, sequenced in a study of radiotherapy plus CTLA-4 blockade in lung cancer. Repertoires were generated with immunoSEQ multiplex PCR, while TCRdb's copy carries only in-frame clones and drops some. The data contain 90,000 to 130,000 clones, approximately 77% of them seen just once; the ten biggest clones take up 2.5% to 3.5%. The sequences come from peripheral blood, collected from a patient treated with radiotherapy plus ipilimumab. The receptors originated from a human donor with non-small cell lung cancer that progressed on radiotherapy plus ipilimumab. Some clones in this sample may be carry-over from other donors' samples.

This clone was observed a handful of times. V gene TRBV18 combines with J gene TRBJ2-1; D may be TRBD1 or TRBD2 (5 bases each). Germline V gene data show CDR1 as KGHSH and CDR2 as LQKENI. The CDR3 runs 13 residues. V was pared by 5 bases and J by 8 bases, with 13 bases between. CDR3 sequence: CASSERGGHEQFF. The CDR3, as DNA: TGTGCCAGCTCAGAACGGGGCGGCCATGAGCAGTTCTTC.

The rearrangement links TRBV18 to TRBJ2-5; possibly TRBD1 for D (6 bases). This CDR3 is built from 14 residues. Germline CDR1 reads KGHSH; CDR2 reads LQKENI. The V and J ends lost 3 bases and 5 bases respectively, with 13 bases between them. In DNA form, the CDR3 reads TGTGCCAGCTCACCGTGGGGGCGAGAGGAGACCCAGTACTTC. Encoded protein: CASSPWGREETQYF.

This chain uses TRBV5-1 with TRBJ2-7; D gene uncertain. V gave up 7 bases and J gave up 3 bases, with 14 bases separating them. Germline V CDR1 and CDR2: SGHRS, YFSETQ. The CDR3 has 13 residues. The CDR3 sequence is CASGEPGSYEQYF. CDR3 sequence (DNA): TGCGCCAGCGGCGAACCGGGCAGCTACGAGCAGTACTTC.

The rearrangement links TRBV7-9 to TRBJ2-5; TRBD1 matches at 10 bases. The CDR3 contains 15 residues. Germline V CDR1 and CDR2: SEHNR, FQNEAQ (reference sequence). V lost 3 bases and J lost 11; bases outside the gene matches: 12. The CDR3 DNA is TGTGCCAGCAGCTTGCGACAGGGGGCCTACCTGGAGCAGTACTTC. Translated: CASSLRQGAYLEQYF.

The chain carries TRBV7-2 and TRBJ2-2; D gene uncertain. This CDR3 is 14 amino acids long. CDR1 is SGHTA, CDR2 FQGNSA, per germline. V was cut by 3 bases and J by 6 bases, with 11 bases left in between. The CDR3 reads CASSFNSRAGELFF. The CDR3, as DNA: TGTGCCAGCAGCTTCAACTCACGTGCCGGGGAGCTGTTTTTT. Using reference TRBV7-2 and TRBJ2-2 for the parts outside the CDR3, the full variable domain is GAGVSQSPSNKVTEKGKDVELRCDPISGHTALYWYRQSLGQGLEFLIYFQGNSAPDKSGLPSDRFSAERTGGSVSTLTIQRTQQEDSAVYLCASSFNSRAGELFFGEGSRLTVL.

This chain connects TRBV5-1 to TRBJ2-5; D tentatively reads TRBD1 or TRBD2 (5 bases each). Trimming left V 5 bases short and J 5 bases short, with 19 bases between. This CDR3 is built from 15 residues. Germline V gives CDR1 SGHRS, CDR2 YFSETQ. The DNA for the CDR3 is TGCGCCAGCAGTTTCACCGGGACCCGCACCGAGACCCAGTACTTC. Translating gives CASSFTGTRTETQYF.

V and J are TRBV18 and TRBJ2-3; TRBD2 might be the D (6 bases). The V end lost 3 bases, the J end lost 3 bases, and 10 bases lay between the germline ends. The length of the CDR3 is 14 residues. Germline CDR1 KGHSH, CDR2 LQKENI. The CDR3 region has the DNA TGTGCCAGCTCACCCACGGGGGTGACAGATACGCAGTATTTT. Protein: CASSPTGVTDTQYF. The complete variable domain, with remaining parts taken from reference TRBV18 and TRBJ2-3, reads NAGVMQNPRHLVRRRGQEARLRCSPMKGHSHVYWYRQLPEEGLKFMVYLQKENIIDESGMPKERFSAEFPKEGPSILRIQQVVRGDSAAYFCASSPTGVTDTQYFGPGTRLTVL.

The rearrangement uses TRBV6-5 and TRBJ1-5; D gene ambiguous. CDR1 and CDR2 from the germline V gene are MNHEY and SVGAGI. V lost 7 bases and J lost 3, with 13 bases in between. The CDR3 is made up of 14 amino acids. The DNA for the CDR3 is TGTGCCAGCAATACGCCAGCCATCAATCAGCCCCAGCATTTT. It translates to CASNTPAINQPQHF.

J is TRBJ1-4 and V is TRBV6-5; D might be TRBD1 (6 bases). Trimming shortened V by 6 bases and J by 3 bases, and 11 bases separated the two germline ends. The CDR3 extends over 14 amino acids. CDR1 and CDR2 (germline): MNHEY, SVGAGI. CDR3 DNA: TGTGCCAGCAGCCCACAGGGCCCTAATGAAAAACTGTTTTTT. Amino acid sequence: CASSPQGPNEKLFF.

This chain uses TRBV5-1 with TRBJ2-7, with D tentatively TRBD1 (6 bases). The CDR3 sequence is 14 residues long. Trimming left V 5 bases short and J 4 bases short, with 16 bases between. Germline CDR1 SGHRS, CDR2 YFSETQ. CDR3 coding DNA: TGCGCCAGCAGGCCCAGGCCAACAGGGTACGAGCAGTACTTC. Encoded protein: CASRPRPTGYEQYF.

The chain links TRBV7-3 to TRBJ2-3; weak D call: TRBD1 (6 bases). Germline values: CDR1 SGHTA, CDR2 FQGTGA. This CDR3 region has 16 residues. Trimming took 2 bases from V and 0 from J, leaving 12 bases between them. The chain's CDR3 is CASSLGADSSTDTQYF. The CDR3, as DNA: TGTGCCAGCAGCTTAGGGGCGGACAGTAGCACAGATACGCAGTATTTT.

This chain connects TRBV7-3 to TRBJ2-5; D gene uncertain. The CDR3 contains 14 residues. The V gene's germline CDR1 is SGHTA and CDR2 FQGTGA. V was clipped by 5 bases and J by 5 bases, with 15 bases between them. CDR3 in amino acids: CASSPVRAPETQYF. DNA of the CDR3: TGTGCCAGCAGCCCGGTTCGGGCCCCTGAGACCCAGTACTTC.

The chain joins TRBV4-3 to TRBJ2-1; D may correspond to TRBD1 or TRBD2 (5 bases each). This CDR3 is 14 amino acids long. Per the germline V gene, CDR1 is LGHNA and CDR2 is YSLEER. V was trimmed by 0 bases and J by 7 bases, leaving 10 bases between them. CDR3 DNA: TGCGCCAGCAGCCAAGATCGGGACGTGAATGAGCAGTTCTTC. Residues: CASSQDRDVNEQFF.

The chain is built from TRBV4-3 and TRBJ2-1; D is unresolved. The CDR3 sequence is 12 residues long. Trimming cost V 1 base and J 4 bases, with 2 bases left between them. Per the germline V gene, CDR1 is LGHNA and CDR2 is YSLEER. CDR3 residues: CASSQGYNEQFF. In DNA, the CDR3 is TGCGCCAGCAGCCAAGGGTACAATGAGCAGTTCTTC.

The chain links TRBV5-1 to TRBJ1-1; a weak D match, TRBD1 (6 bases). This CDR3 has 15 amino acids. CDR1 is SGHRS, CDR2 YFSETQ, per germline. V gave up 4 bases and J gave up 0 bases, with 13 bases separating them. In nucleotides, the CDR3 is TGCGCCAGCAGCCAAATACAGGGAATGAACACTGAAGCTTTCTTT. It codes for CASSQIQGMNTEAFF.

The chain links TRBV5-1 to TRBJ2-1; 13 nucleotides line up with TRBD2. J lost 8 bases, V lost 3 bases, and 11 bases had no gene match. This CDR3 has 17 amino acids. CDR1 SGHRS and CDR2 YFSETQ come from the germline V gene. The DNA of the CDR3 is TGCGCCAGCAGCTCACTACCGGGACTAGCGGGGAGCCATGAGCAGTTCTTC. Amino acid sequence: CASSSLPGLAGSHEQFF.

The chain has TRBV7-3 and TRBJ2-1; D tentatively fits TRBD1 or TRBD2 (7 bases each). From germline, CDR1 is SGHTA and CDR2 FQGTGA. The CDR3 consists of 13 residues. V gave up 4 bases and J gave up 8 bases, with 12 bases separating them. This chain's CDR3 is CASSSQGGDEQFF. DNA of the CDR3: TGTGCCAGCAGCTCCCAGGGGGGGGATGAGCAGTTCTTC.

This chain links TRBV18 with TRBJ2-7; D remains ambiguous. Per germline, CDR1 KGHSH and CDR2 LQKENI. The CDR3 is 13 amino acids. V shed 0 bases and J shed 3 bases, with 6 bases lying between them. The DNA of the CDR3 is TGTGCCAGCTCACCACCCTTTATCTACGAGCAGTACTTC. Encoded protein: CASSPPFIYEQYF.

V gene TRBV29-1 combines with J gene TRBJ1-4, with D possibly TRBD1 on 5 matching bases. V lost 5 bases and J lost 3, with 16 bases in between. Per germline, CDR1 SQVTM and CDR2 ANQGSEA. CDR3 size: 15 residues. CDR3 in amino acids: CSVTGPPRANEKLFF. The CDR3 nucleotides are TGCAGCGTTACGGGACCCCCGCGTGCTAATGAAAAACTGTTTTTT.

The chain carries TRBV6-1 and TRBJ2-5, with 8 nucleotides matching TRBD1. CDR3 length: 16 amino acids. The V gene end was trimmed by 4 bases and the J gene end by 5 bases; junction bases not matched to a gene: 12. Germline V gives CDR1 MNHNS, CDR2 SASEGT. The CDR3 DNA reads TGTGCCAGCAGTGCTTACAGGGGGTCAAAGCAGGAGACCCAGTACTTC. Translation: CASSAYRGSKQETQYF.

The V and J genes are TRBV7-2 and TRBJ2-7; D might be TRBD1 (5 bases). The CDR3 runs 14 residues. CDR1 and CDR2 (germline): SGHTA, FQGNSA. The germline V and J ends were trimmed by 3 bases and 2 bases, with 11 bases remaining between them. CDR3 sequence (DNA): TGTGCCAGCAGCTTCTCAGGGATTACCTACGAGCAGTACTTC. Translated, it gives CASSFSGITYEQYF.